These T cell receptor beta chains were read from a single sample in a study of beta chain features in type 1 diabetes. The repertoire was sequenced with immunoSEQ multiplex PCR; TCRdb's copy has only in-frame clones and lacks some. This table has about 410,000 clones, approximately 13% appearing once. The sample comprised naive CD4+ T cells from blood. These TCRs come from a man aged 25-40 years in good health. The CDR3 runs from the conserved cysteine through the conserved F or W. D genes are given only for firm matches. Some rows mark clone size as missing; the rest say once, few, many or name a class of expanded clone.

cdr3_aa cdr3_nt j_call v_call clone_size d_call
CASSSGPPNEKLFF TGCGCCAGCAGCTCGGGACCCCCTAATGAAAAACTGTTTTTT TRBJ1-4 TRBV5-1 - -
CSVPIPGGRGLSYTEAFF TGCAGCGTTCCTATCCCCGGAGGGAGGGGATTGTCCTACACTGAAGCTTTCTTT TRBJ1-1 TRBV29-1 - -
CASSVAGPYGYTF TGTGCCAGCAGCGTCGCAGGTCCTTATGGCTACACCTTC TRBJ1-2 TRBV7-2 - -
CSVGHAGNTIYF TGCAGCGTTGGACACGCTGGAAACACCATATATTTT TRBJ1-3 TRBV29-1 few -
CAREGQGGGETQYF TGTGCCCGCGAGGGACAGGGCGGCGGTGAGACCCAGTACTTC TRBJ2-5 TRBV30 - TRBD1
CASSPRTEKSYGYTF TGCGCCAGCAGCCCGCGGACAGAGAAGTCCTATGGCTACACCTTC TRBJ1-2 TRBV4-1 - -
CASSQDPGSYEQYF TGCGCCAGCAGCCAAGATCCAGGAAGCTACGAGCAGTACTTC TRBJ2-7 TRBV4-3 few -
CASSALAGVFAEQFF TGTGCCAGCAGCGCACTAGCGGGGGTCTTTGCTGAGCAGTTCTTC TRBJ2-1 TRBV7-2 few TRBD2
CASSQERGGGQNEQFF TGTGCCAGCAGCCAAGAGAGGGGAGGGGGCCAAAATGAGCAGTTCTTC TRBJ2-1 TRBV4-2 - -
CASIGGDQETQYF TGTGCCAGCATCGGGGGAGACCAAGAGACCCAGTACTTC TRBJ2-5 TRBV7-9 - -
CASSPQYGGNTEAFF TGCGCCAGCAGCCCCCAATACGGGGGGAACACTGAAGCTTTCTTT TRBJ1-1 TRBV5-1 few -
CASSRAVGASNTEAFF TGTGCCAGCAGCAGGGCAGTTGGAGCCTCAAACACTGAAGCTTTCTTT TRBJ1-1 TRBV5-4 - -
CASSEYLGNGYTF TGTGCCAGCAGTGAATATTTGGGGAATGGCTACACCTTC TRBJ1-2 TRBV6-1 few -
CASSLEVTQYF TGCGCCAGCAGCTTGGAGGTGACCCAGTACTTC TRBJ2-5 TRBV5-1 few -
CASSRPKGGSYEQYF TGCGCCAGCAGTCGCCCGAAAGGGGGCTCCTACGAGCAGTACTTC TRBJ2-7 TRBV23-1 few -
CATSSLSGTTDTQYF TGTGCCACCAGCAGCCTGAGCGGGACCACAGATACGCAGTATTTT TRBJ2-3 TRBV15 few TRBD2
CASSPLAAGGSYEQYF TGTGCCAGCAGCCCACTCGCGGCAGGGGGGTCCTACGAGCAGTACTTC TRBJ2-7 TRBV14 - -
CASSQDWSGRALYF TGTGCCAGCAGCCAAGATTGGAGCGGGAGGGCCTTGTATTTT TRBJ2-3 TRBV4-2 - TRBD2
CASSLVAGGPRETQYF TGTGCCAGCAGCTTAGTTGCGGGAGGGCCACGAGAGACCCAGTACTTC TRBJ2-5 TRBV7-8 few TRBD2
CASSFGGFNTEAFF TGTGCCAGCAGCTTCGGGGGTTTCAACACTGAAGCTTTCTTT TRBJ1-1 TRBV7-2 - -
CASSPFSRGAEDEQFF TGTGCCAGCAGCCCCTTCTCAAGGGGCGCGGAGGATGAGCAGTTCTTC TRBJ2-1 TRBV13 - -
CSAYSTGELFF TGCAGTGCTTATAGTACCGGGGAGCTGTTTTTT TRBJ2-2 TRBV20-1 few -
CASRVSMDSNAVVPDTQYF TGTGCCAGCAGGGTATCTATGGACAGTAACGCTGTTGTCCCAGATACGCAGTATTTT TRBJ2-3 TRBV2 few -
CAISDRGLHAYNEQFF TGTGCCATCAGTGACAGGGGACTTCACGCTTACAATGAGCAGTTCTTC TRBJ2-1 TRBV10-3 few -
CASSPQAGGRGTQYF TGTGCCAGCAGTCCCCAAGCGGGGGGGCGGGGGACCCAGTACTTC TRBJ2-5 TRBV7-2 few TRBD2
CAWERGRSNYGYTF TGTGCCTGGGAACGAGGCAGAAGCAACTATGGCTACACCTTC TRBJ1-2 TRBV30 few -
CASSVAGTSGDTQYF TGTGCCAGCAGCGTAGCCGGGACTAGCGGGGACACGCAGTATTTT TRBJ2-3 TRBV9 few TRBD2
CASRSSNQPQHF TGTGCAAGCAGGTCTAGCAATCAGCCCCAGCATTTT TRBJ1-5 TRBV7-2 few -
CASSLEVASYEQYF TGCGCCAGCAGCTTGGAGGTGGCGAGCTACGAGCAGTACTTC TRBJ2-7 TRBV5-1 - -
CASSLGQGMETQYF TGTGCCAGCAGCTTAGGGCAGGGGATGGAGACCCAGTACTTC TRBJ2-5 TRBV7-2 - -
CSASKGYTF TGCAGTGCTAGTAAAGGCTACACCTTC TRBJ1-2 TRBV20-1 - -
CASSHRELYGYTF TGTGCCAGCAGCCACAGGGAACTCTATGGCTACACCTTC TRBJ1-2 TRBV27 few -
CASSLTKRANTGELFF TGTGCCAGCAGTTTGACTAAGCGCGCGAACACCGGGGAGCTGTTTTTT TRBJ2-2 TRBV13 - -
CASSPTTGGNEQFF TGTGCCAGCAGCCCGACGACAGGGGGCAATGAGCAGTTCTTC TRBJ2-1 TRBV14 - TRBD1
CASSTSGYYNEQFF TGTGCCAGTAGTACTAGCGGATACTACAATGAGCAGTTCTTC TRBJ2-1 TRBV19 few TRBD2
CASSLMAATINSPLHF TGTGCCAGCAGCCTAATGGCCGCCACGATCAATTCACCCCTCCACTTT TRBJ1-6 TRBV7-9 few -